The 27 T cell receptor beta chains given below trace back to one sample, sequenced in a study of blood T cell repertoires in COVID-19. The assay was immunoSEQ multiplex PCR, and TCRdb's table has in-frame clones only and misses some. The sample carries nearly 300,000 clones, roughly 86% recorded once. Material: PBMCs or T cells enriched from blood (not recorded which). All receptors derive from a woman in her 50s who had been exposed to COVID-19.

In its sample, this clone was seen once. This chain joins TRBV6-5 and TRBJ2-1; the D gene is possibly TRBD1 (5 bases). Trimming took off 0 bases at V and 10 bases at J, with 19 bases between the two ends. Germline loops: CDR1 MNHEY, CDR2 SVGAGI. The CDR3 has 16 residues. The CDR3 reads CASSYSKGAPTKEQFF. CDR3 nucleotides: TGTGCCAGCAGTTACTCGAAAGGGGCCCCTACTAAGGAGCAGTTCTTC.

This sequence joins TRBV12-5 and TRBJ1-1; a weak D match, TRBD1 (6 bases). The germline V gene encodes CDR1 LGHNT and CDR2 FRNRAP. With 0 bases removed from V and 1 base from J, the gap between germline ends came to 12 bases. The CDR3 is 16 residues long. The CDR3 DNA follows: TGTGCTAGTGGTTTGGTGGGGACAAGTCAGAACACTGAAGCTTTCTTT. It codes for CASGLVGTSQNTEAFF.

The chain uses TRBV20-1 and TRBJ2-7; D is perhaps TRBD2 (5 bases). V lost 3 bases and J lost 1, with 10 bases in between. This CDR3 spans 13 amino acids. Germline V gene sequence: CDR1 DFQATT, CDR2 SNEGSKA (reference sequence). CDR3 DNA: TGCAGTGCTAGTCGCCGGGGTTCCTACGAGCAGTACTTC. Translation gives CSASRRGSYEQYF.

This clone was recorded a few times. The chain joins TRBV28 to TRBJ1-6; D might be TRBD1 (5 bases). This CDR3 is built from 14 residues. Germline values: CDR1 MDHEN, CDR2 SYDVKM. The V gene lost 3 bases and the J gene lost 10 bases, with 13 bases spanning the gap. The DNA for the CDR3 is TGTGCCAGCAGTTTCGCGGGGCCCCGCTCACCCCTCCACTTT. Protein sequence: CASSFAGPRSPLHF.

Here the CDR3 DNA reads TGTGCCAGCAGAACCGGGACAGGGTATTCACCCCTCCACTTT. It translates to CASRTGTGYSPLHF. This chain connects TRBV28 to TRBJ1-6; TRBD1 aligns across 9 bases. J lost 8 bases, V lost 6 bases, and 5 bases had no gene match. Germline lookup yields CDR1 MDHEN and CDR2 SYDVKM. The CDR3 extends over 14 amino acids.

As DNA, the CDR3 is TGCGCCAGCAGCTTGGTCCGGGGGGGCCAGGAGACCCAGTACTTC. The encoded protein is CASSLVRGGQETQYF. The chain carries TRBV5-1 and TRBJ2-5; 8 bases are a match to TRBD2. V gave up 0 bases and J gave up 5 bases; unmatched junction bases: 6. CDR1 and CDR2 (germline): SGHRS, YFSETQ. The CDR3 loop spans 15 amino acids.

With respect to this clone: One end of the junction fails to match germline, which may point to a read error. The chain employs TRBV28 and TRBJ2-1; 8 bases agree with TRBD1. Germline lookup yields CDR1 MDHEN and CDR2 SYDVKM. The CDR3 is 13 amino acids. DNA of the CDR3: TGTGCCAGCAGACCCGGACAGGGTACCTCTAGTGTCTTC. Protein sequence: CASRPGQGTSSVF.

This chain joins TRBV7-9 and TRBJ2-7; 12 nucleotides agree with TRBD1. The CDR3 extends over 14 amino acids. After removal of 6 bases from V and 6 bases from J, the junction contained 6 bases not matched to a gene. From germline, CDR1 is SEHNR and CDR2 FQNEAQ (reference sequence). The CDR3 is CASRSGTGGVEQYF. In DNA form, the CDR3 reads TGTGCCAGCAGATCCGGGACAGGGGGCGTCGAGCAGTACTTC. The full variable domain, its missing parts supplied by reference TRBV7-9 and TRBJ2-7, is DTGVSQNPRHKITKRGQNVTFRCDPISEHNRLYWYRQTLGQGPEFLTYFQNEAQLEKSRLLSDRFSAERPKGSFSTLEIQRTEQGDSAMYLCASRSGTGGVEQYFGPGTRLTVT.

V and J are TRBV7-8 and TRBJ1-1; tentatively, D is TRBD1 (5 bases). The CDR3 totals 17 residues. V gave up 2 bases and J gave up 0 bases, with 16 bases separating them. In germline, CDR1 is SGHVS, CDR2 FQNEAQ. CDR3 region: CASSLPNTGDLNTEAFF. As DNA, the CDR3 is TGTGCCAGCAGCTTACCCAATACGGGGGATTTGAACACTGAAGCTTTCTTT. The full variable domain, in which reference TRBV7-8 and TRBJ1-1 provide the parts outside the CDR3, is GAGVSQSPRYKVAKRGQDVALRCDPISGHVSLFWYQQALGQGPEFLTYFQNEAQLDKSGLPSDRFFAERPEGSVSTLKIQRTQQEDSAVYLCASSLPNTGDLNTEAFFGQGTRLTVV.

The chain links TRBV5-8 to TRBJ2-3, with TRBD1 as a possible D gene (6 bases). Germline V gene lookup returns CDR1 SGHTS and CDR2 YDEGEE. The CDR3 totals 15 residues. V shed 0 bases and J shed 3 bases, with 11 bases lying between them. The CDR3 DNA sequence: TGTGCCAGCAGCTTGGAGGGTCAGGGGACAGATACGCAGTATTTT. This sequence encodes CASSLEGQGTDTQYF.

V usage is TRBV28 and J usage is TRBJ2-4; a possible D gene is TRBD1 (6 bases). The CDR3 contains 15 residues. The V gene's germline CDR1 is MDHEN and CDR2 SYDVKM. Trimming removed 5 bases at V and 2 bases at J, with 13 bases between. The CDR3 DNA reads TGTGCCAGCAGTACAGGGCCCCCTTCCAAAAACATTCAGTACTTC. It yields the protein CASSTGPPSKNIQYF.

This clone is a singleton in its sample. The genes are TRBV9 and TRBJ2-2; weak D call: TRBD2 (6 bases). V lost 6 bases, J lost 1 base, and 13 bases lay in between. This CDR3 is 15 amino acids long. Germline assignment: CDR1 SGDLS and CDR2 YYNGEE. CDR3 nucleotide sequence: TGTGCCAGCAAAAAAAACGGGGGGAACACCGGGGAGCTGTTTTTT. It encodes CASKKNGGNTGELFF. The full variable domain, with the rest looked up from reference TRBV9 and TRBJ2-2, is DSGVTQTPKHLITATGQRVTLRCSPRSGDLSVYWYQQSLDQGLQFLIQYYNGEERAKGNILERFSAQQFPDLHSELNLSSLELGDSALYFCASKKNGGNTGELFFGEGSRLTVL.

V gene TRBV6-5 combines with J gene TRBJ1-1, with D possibly matching TRBD1 (5 bases). V was shortened by 0 bases and J by 1 base, with 9 bases between the two germline ends. The CDR3 is 15 amino acids. Germline CDR1 is MNHEY and CDR2 is SVGAGI. The chain's CDR3 is CASSYSTGSNTEAFF. The CDR3 coding sequence is TGTGCCAGCAGTTACTCTACAGGATCGAACACTGAAGCTTTCTTT.

V and J are TRBV20-1 and TRBJ2-2; D perhaps matches TRBD1 (5 bases). The V end was cut by 5 bases, the J end by 6 bases, with 7 bases between. This CDR3 has 11 residues. Germline V CDR1 and CDR2: DFQATT, SNEGSKA (reference sequence). In nucleotides, the CDR3 is TGCAGTGCTCAGGGTTCCGGGGAGCTGTTTTTT. It specifies CSAQGSGELFF.

The chain couples TRBV27 to TRBJ2-7, with 7 nucleotides matching TRBD2. V shed 6 bases, J shed 0 bases, and the junction held 14 bases outside the gene matches. The V gene's germline CDR1 is MNHEY and CDR2 SMNVEV (reference sequence). The CDR3 has 17 amino acids. CDR3 residues: CASRPTNMAGASYEQYF. Here the CDR3 DNA reads TGTGCCAGCAGACCGACCAATATGGCGGGAGCCTCCTACGAGCAGTACTTC.

The chain is built from TRBV6-5 and TRBJ2-3; 9 positions match TRBD2. The germline CDR1 and CDR2 sequences are MNHEY and SVGAGI. The CDR3 runs to 15 residues. The junction had 7 bases not matched to a gene; V was cut back by 2 bases and J by 7 bases. The CDR3 bases are TGTGCCAGCAGTTACGGGCTAGCGGGGTTCTATACGCAGTATTTT. As protein: CASSYGLAGFYTQYF.

V usage is TRBV5-6 and J usage is TRBJ2-5; 8 nucleotides line up with TRBD1. Germline lookup yields CDR1 SGHDT and CDR2 YYEEEE. The CDR3 contains 14 residues. With 7 bases clipped from V and 5 bases from J, the junction kept 10 bases outside the gene matches. The CDR3 DNA is TGTGCCAGCGAAACAGGGGGTGGTTACGAGACCCAGTACTTC. It encodes CASETGGGYETQYF.

The CDR3 spells CASSYSGQRFNQPQHF. The CDR3 bases are TGTGCCAGCAGTTACTCGGGACAGCGATTCAATCAGCCCCAGCATTTT. This chain connects TRBV6-2 or TRBV6-3 to TRBJ1-5; 7 nucleotides align to TRBD1. The germline V gene has CDR1 MNHEY and CDR2 SVGEGT. V shed 0 bases and J 3 bases; nucleotides not matched to a gene: 5. The CDR3 spans 16 residues.

The chain links TRBV19 to TRBJ1-5; D remains unclear. Germline V gene data show CDR1 as LNHDA and CDR2 as SQIVND (reference sequence). V was cut by 7 bases and J by 0 bases, with 13 bases left in between. The CDR3 covers 15 residues. CDR3 DNA: TGTGCCAGTACTTTCTCCGGGTATAGCAATCAGCCCCAGCATTTT. Protein: CASTFSGYSNQPQHF.

The genes are TRBV19 and TRBJ2-3; 10 nucleotides align to TRBD1. The CDR3 covers 16 residues. With V trimmed by 4 bases and J by 4 bases, 8 bases remained unmatched. Germline CDR1 is LNHDA and CDR2 is SQIVND (reference sequence). CDR3 in DNA: TGTGCCAGTAGTACTAGAGACAGGGGGCGGGCAGATACGCAGTATTTT. It specifies CASSTRDRGRADTQYF.

The chain uses TRBV7-6 and TRBJ2-2; 16 positions agree with TRBD2. The CDR3 totals 20 residues. J was trimmed by 7 bases and V by 1 base; bases with no gene match: 12. Germline V gene data show CDR1 as SGHVS and CDR2 as FNYEAQ. The CDR3: CASSLEPGLAGGRGVGELFF. For the CDR3, the DNA is TGTGCCAGCAGCTTAGAGCCGGGACTAGCGGGGGGGCGTGGCGTCGGGGAGCTGTTTTTT. Complete variable domain (other parts from reference TRBV7-6 and TRBJ2-2): GAGVSQSPRYKVTKRGQDVALRCDPISGHVSLYWYRQALGQGPEFLTYFNYEAQQDKSGLPNDRFSAERPEGSISTLTIQRTEQRDSAMYRCASSLEPGLAGGRGVGELFFGEGSRLTVL.

The chain links TRBV19 to TRBJ1-2, with 7 bases identical to TRBD1. This CDR3 region has 14 residues. V shed 4 bases and J 6 bases; nucleotides not matched to a gene: 8. Germline V CDR1 and CDR2: LNHDA, SQIVND (reference sequence). CDR3 in amino acids: CASSTQGMGHGYTF. For the CDR3, the DNA is TGTGCCAGTAGTACACAGGGGATGGGCCATGGCTACACCTTC.

V usage is TRBV18 and J usage is TRBJ1-2, with D maybe TRBD1 (6 bases). The ends were cut back, 3 bases at V and 5 bases at J, with 13 bases in the middle. The CDR3 runs 14 residues. Germline assignment: CDR1 KGHSH and CDR2 LQKENI. In nucleotides, the CDR3 is TGTGCCAGCTCACCTTCCCGAGGACAGTATGGCTACACCTTC. It yields the protein CASSPSRGQYGYTF.

Only one count was recorded for this clone. The chain is built from TRBV6-4 and TRBJ1-5; TRBD1 aligns across 7 bases. The CDR3 extends over 17 amino acids. The trim removed 9 bases at V and 4 bases at J, leaving 18 bases unmatched. Germline values: CDR1 MRHNA, CDR2 SNTAGT. The CDR3 sequence is CARPETGLSCLNQPQHF. In DNA, the CDR3 is TGTGCCAGACCAGAGACAGGGCTCTCCTGCTTAAATCAGCCCCAGCATTTT.

The CDR3 sequence is CASSPPGQLTGELFF. The CDR3 DNA reads as TGTGCCAGCAGCCCACCGGGACAACTAACCGGGGAGCTGTTTTTT. This rearrangement joins TRBV7-8 to TRBJ2-2; a weak D match, TRBD1 (6 bases). This CDR3 spans 15 amino acids. With 5 bases removed from V and 5 bases from J, the gap between germline ends came to 15 bases. From germline, CDR1 is SGHVS and CDR2 FQNEAQ.

The rearrangement joins TRBV7-9 to TRBJ1-5; D is perhaps TRBD1 (6 bases). V lost 1 base and J 2 bases, leaving 6 bases between the germline ends. CDR3 length: 14 residues. Germline V gene sequence: CDR1 SEHNR, CDR2 FQNEAQ (reference sequence). CDR3 DNA sequence: TGTGCCAGCAGCTTAGAGGGGGGCAATCAGCCCCAGCATTTT. It specifies CASSLEGGNQPQHF.

The chain is built from TRBV28 and TRBJ2-7; perhaps TRBD1 as D (6 bases). The CDR3 sequence is 16 residues long. The germline V gene encodes CDR1 MDHEN and CDR2 SYDVKM. V dropped 5 bases and J dropped 6 bases, with 23 bases sitting between them. CDR3 nucleotide sequence: TGTGCCAGCAGTCCGGGACATTCTTCTCCCCTTTTCGAGCAGTACTTC. Protein sequence: CASSPGHSSPLFEQYF.